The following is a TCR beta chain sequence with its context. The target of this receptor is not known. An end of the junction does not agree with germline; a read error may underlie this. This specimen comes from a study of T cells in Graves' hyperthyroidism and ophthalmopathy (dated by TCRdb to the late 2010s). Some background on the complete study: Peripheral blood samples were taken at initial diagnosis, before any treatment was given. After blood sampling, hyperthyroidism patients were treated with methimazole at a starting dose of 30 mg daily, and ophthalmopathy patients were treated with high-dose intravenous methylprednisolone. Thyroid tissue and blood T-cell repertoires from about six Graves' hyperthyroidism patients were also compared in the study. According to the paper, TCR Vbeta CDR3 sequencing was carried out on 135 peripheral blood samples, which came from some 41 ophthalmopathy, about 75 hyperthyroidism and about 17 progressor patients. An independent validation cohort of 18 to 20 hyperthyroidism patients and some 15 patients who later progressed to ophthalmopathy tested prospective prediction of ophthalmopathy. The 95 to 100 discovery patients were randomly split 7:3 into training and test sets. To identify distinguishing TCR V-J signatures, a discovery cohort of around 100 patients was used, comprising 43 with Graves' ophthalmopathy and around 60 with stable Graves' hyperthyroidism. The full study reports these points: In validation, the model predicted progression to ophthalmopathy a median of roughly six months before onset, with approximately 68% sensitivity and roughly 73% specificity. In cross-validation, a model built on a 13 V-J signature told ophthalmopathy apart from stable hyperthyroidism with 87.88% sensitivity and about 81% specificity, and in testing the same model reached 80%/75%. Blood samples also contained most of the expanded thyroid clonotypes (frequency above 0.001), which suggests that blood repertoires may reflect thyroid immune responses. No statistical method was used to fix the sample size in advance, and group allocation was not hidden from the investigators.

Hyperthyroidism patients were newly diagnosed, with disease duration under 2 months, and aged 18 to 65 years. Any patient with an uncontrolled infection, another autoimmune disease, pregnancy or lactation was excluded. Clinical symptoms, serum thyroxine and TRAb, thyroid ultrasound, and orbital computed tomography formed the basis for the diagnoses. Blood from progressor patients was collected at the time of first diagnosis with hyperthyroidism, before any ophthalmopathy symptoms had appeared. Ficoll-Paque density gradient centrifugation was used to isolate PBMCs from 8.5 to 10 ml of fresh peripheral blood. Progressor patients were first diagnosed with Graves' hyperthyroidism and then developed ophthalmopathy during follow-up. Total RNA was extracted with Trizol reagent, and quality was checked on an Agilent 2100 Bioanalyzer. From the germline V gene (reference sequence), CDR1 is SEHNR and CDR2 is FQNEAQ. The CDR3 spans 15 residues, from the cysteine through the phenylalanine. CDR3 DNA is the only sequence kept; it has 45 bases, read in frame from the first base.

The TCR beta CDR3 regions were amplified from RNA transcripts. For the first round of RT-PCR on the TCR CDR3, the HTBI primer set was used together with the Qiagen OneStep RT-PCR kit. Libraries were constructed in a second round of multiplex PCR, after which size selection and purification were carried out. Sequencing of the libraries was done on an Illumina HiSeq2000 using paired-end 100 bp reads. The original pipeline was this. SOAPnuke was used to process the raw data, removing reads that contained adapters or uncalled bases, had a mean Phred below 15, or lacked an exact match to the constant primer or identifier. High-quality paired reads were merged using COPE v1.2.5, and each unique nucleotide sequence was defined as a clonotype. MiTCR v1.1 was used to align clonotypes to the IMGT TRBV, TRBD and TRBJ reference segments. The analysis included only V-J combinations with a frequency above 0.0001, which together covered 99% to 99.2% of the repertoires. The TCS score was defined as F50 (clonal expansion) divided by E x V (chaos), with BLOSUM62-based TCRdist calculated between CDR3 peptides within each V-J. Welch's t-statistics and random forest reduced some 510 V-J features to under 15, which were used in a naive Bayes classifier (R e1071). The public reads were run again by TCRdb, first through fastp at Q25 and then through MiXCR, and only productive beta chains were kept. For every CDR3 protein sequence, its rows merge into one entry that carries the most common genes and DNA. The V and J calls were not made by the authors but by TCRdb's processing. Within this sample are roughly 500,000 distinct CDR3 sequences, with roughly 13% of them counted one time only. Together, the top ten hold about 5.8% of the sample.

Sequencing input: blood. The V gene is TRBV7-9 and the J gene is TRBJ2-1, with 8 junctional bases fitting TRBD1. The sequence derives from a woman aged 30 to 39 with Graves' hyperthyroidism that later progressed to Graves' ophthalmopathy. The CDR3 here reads CASSLDGQGGREQSF. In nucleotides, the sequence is TGTGCCAGCAGCTTAGATGGACAGGGCGGTAGAGAGCAGTCCTTC.